These 4 T cell receptor beta chains came from one sample sequenced in a study of blood T cells in healthy people across ages. Next came a second PCR, run for roughly 6 to 11 cycles, which used a sample-barcoded 5' primer along with a J-beta primer mix. TCRdb processed the 5' RACE reads anew with MiXCR; each CDR3 protein has one entry. The sample consists of some 640,000 distinct CDR3 sequences, about 30% of them appearing once. Input material: blood. The receptors derive from a woman of 80 years or more in good health.

This clonotype has ten or more counts. The rearrangement joins TRBV2 to TRBJ2-7; 11 bases agree with TRBD1. Per germline, CDR1 SNHLY and CDR2 FYNNEI. The CDR3 contains 15 residues. V shed 4 bases, J shed 4 bases, and the junction held 6 bases outside the gene matches. The CDR3 DNA follows: TGTGCCAGCAGTGCTTCCGGGACAGGGGGTTACGAGCAGTACTTC. It encodes CASSASGTGGYEQYF.

V and J are TRBV20-1 and TRBJ2-1; TRBD2 matches 8 bases. This CDR3 comprises 15 residues. J gave up 8 bases and V 6 bases, and 15 bases lay outside the gene matches. Per germline, CDR1 DFQATT and CDR2 SNEGSKA (reference sequence). The CDR3 is CSALGLVGGLDEQFF. CDR3 sequence (DNA): TGCAGTGCCCTGGGACTAGTGGGGGGTTTAGATGAGCAGTTCTTC.

This clonotype was found many times. The V call is TRBV20-1, the J call TRBJ2-5, with 12 bases lining up with TRBD2. Per the germline V gene, CDR1 is DFQATT and CDR2 is SNEGSKA (reference sequence). The CDR3 length is 18 residues. The junction had 10 bases not matched to a gene; V was cut back by 1 base and J by 1 base. The CDR3 sequence: CSARVTLAGGSFQETQYF. The CDR3 DNA reads TGCAGTGCTAGAGTTACCCTAGCGGGGGGGTCGTTCCAAGAGACCCAGTACTTC.

The chain has TRBV20-1 and TRBJ2-3; D unresolved. CDR1 is DFQATT, CDR2 SNEGSKA, per germline (reference sequence). The CDR3 consists of 13 residues. V was pared by 2 bases and J by 5 bases, with 11 bases between. The DNA of the CDR3 is TGCAGTGCTAGAAAGGTACCAGAAGATACGCAGTATTTT. Encoded protein: CSARKVPEDTQYF.